The clone carrying this TCR beta chain was detected ten times or more. Preparation of the TCRbeta library was carried out with unique molecular identifiers. Using its own MiXCR run on the PCR reads, TCRdb lists one record per CDR3 protein. Counted here are over 150,000 distinct CDR3 sequences, 6.3% occurring once; the ten biggest clones make up approximately 4.1%. The germline CDR1 and CDR2 sequences are SGHRS and YFSETQ. The CDR3 length is 15 residues. V trimming: 3 bases; J trimming: 5 bases; junction bases outside the gene matches: 8. This sample is part of a study of T-cell reconstitution after alpha-beta-depleted transplantation in children.

The sequence was obtained from a girl in the first two years of life with combined immunodeficiency, due to receive a stem cell transplant. The rearrangement joins TRBV5-1 to TRBJ2-7; 10 bases map to TRBD1. Specimen: PBMCs, collected before TCRalphabeta/CD19-depleted stem cell transplant. The CDR3 spells CASSSPGQGKDEQYF. The CDR3 nucleotides are TGCGCCAGCAGCTCACCGGGACAGGGGAAAGACGAGCAGTACTTC. Together with reference TRBV5-1 and TRBJ2-7, the CDR3 gives the full variable domain: KAGVTQTPRYLIKTRGQQVTLSCSPISGHRSVSWYQQTPGQGLQFLFEYFSETQRNKGNFPGRFSGRQFSNSRSEMNVSTLELGDSALYLCASSSPGQGKDEQYFGPGTRLTVT.